These 17 T cell receptor beta chains originate from one sample sequenced in a study of T-cell memory formation after mild COVID-19. TCRdb re-analysed the 5' RACE reads in MiXCR, keeping a single row per CDR3 protein. The table lists about 260,000 distinct CDR3 sequences, 16% of them singletons. The sample was PBMCs or a T cell subset sorted from them (not recorded which). These receptors were taken from a young man who had mild COVID-19 (a few samples of this study predate the infection). Cell type and time point are not known.

The chain has TRBV11-2 and TRBJ1-6; D is ambiguous. Germline CDR1 SGHAT, CDR2 FQNNGV. CDR3 length: 14 amino acids. V lost 1 base, J lost 9 bases, and 10 bases lay in between. In DNA form, the CDR3 reads TGTGCCAGCAGCTTAGGCCCGCTCGGTTCACCCCTCCACTTT. It codes for CASSLGPLGSPLHF. Full variable domain (remainder filled in from reference TRBV11-2 and TRBJ1-6): EAGVAQSPRYKIIEKRQSVAFWCNPISGHATLYWYQQILGQGPKLLIQFQNNGVVDDSQLPKDRFSAERLKGVDSTLKIQPAKLEDSAVYLCASSLGPLGSPLHFGNGTRLTVT.

The chain joins TRBV11-2 to TRBJ2-1; tentative D call: TRBD1 (6 bases). CDR3 size: 13 residues. Germline assignment: CDR1 SGHAT and CDR2 FQNNGV. Trimming took 7 bases from V and 10 from J, leaving 17 bases between them. CDR3 DNA: TGTGCCAGCACCATCCACAGGGTTGGAGAGCAGTTCTTC. This gives the protein CASTIHRVGEQFF.

The CDR3 sequence: CASSETARGTEAFF. CDR3 nucleotides: TGTGCCAGCTCCGAGACAGCGCGGGGGACTGAAGCTTTCTTT. This rearrangement joins TRBV18 to TRBJ1-1; D may be TRBD1 (5 bases). V lost 6 bases to trimming and J lost 5 bases, with 16 bases between them. Looked up from germline, CDR1 is KGHSH and CDR2 is LQKENI. The CDR3 sequence is 14 residues long.

This clonotype was picked up a small number of times. The V and J genes are TRBV29-1 and TRBJ1-2, with no clear D. Trimming stripped 3 bases from V and 3 bases from J, with 14 bases between. Germline V gene data show CDR1 as SQVTM and CDR2 as ANQGSEA. This CDR3 region has 14 residues. The CDR3 DNA reads TGCAGCGTTGAGCCCAGGCTAGCTGACTATGGCTACACCTTC. It translates to CSVEPRLADYGYTF.

J is TRBJ1-1 and V is TRBV6-5; the D is unclear. The germline gives CDR1 MNHEY, CDR2 SVGAGI. CDR3 length equals 15 residues. V dropped 0 bases and J dropped 3 bases, with 11 bases sitting between them. The chain's CDR3 is CASSYSTVVDTEAFF. CDR3 nucleotide sequence: TGTGCCAGCAGTTACTCGACTGTAGTTGACACTGAAGCTTTCTTT.

This clonotype has a handful of counts. The chain combines TRBV5-1 with TRBJ2-3; a possible D gene is TRBD1 (5 bases). CDR1 and CDR2 (germline): SGHRS, YFSETQ. Trimming took 0 bases from V and 6 from J, leaving 14 bases between them. The CDR3 covers 15 residues. The CDR3 sequence is CASSLVGQGIDTQYF. CDR3 DNA sequence: TGCGCCAGCAGCTTGGTTGGGCAGGGAATCGATACGCAGTATTTT. Full variable domain (remainder filled in from reference TRBV5-1 and TRBJ2-3): KAGVTQTPRYLIKTRGQQVTLSCSPISGHRSVSWYQQTPGQGLQFLFEYFSETQRNKGNFPGRFSGRQFSNSRSEMNVSTLELGDSALYLCASSLVGQGIDTQYFGPGTRLTVL.

The chain employs TRBV2 and TRBJ2-5; 9 bases line up with TRBD1. This CDR3 comprises 18 residues. Germline V lookup: CDR1 SNHLY, CDR2 FYNNEI. Trimming cost V 2 bases and J 4 bases; bases outside gene matches: 14. The CDR3 region is CASSELLGATGGPETQYF. CDR3 DNA sequence: TGTGCCAGCAGTGAATTATTAGGGGCGACAGGGGGGCCAGAGACCCAGTACTTC.

In its sample, this clonotype was seen once. The chain is built from TRBV4-1 and TRBJ1-2; 7 positions match TRBD1. CDR1 and CDR2 from the germline V gene are MGHRA and YSYEKL. The V and J ends lost 4 bases and 4 bases, in that order; junction bases with no gene match: 18. The CDR3 spans 18 residues. The CDR3 nucleotides are TGCGCCAGCAGCCCACAAGGGGACAGAACCCGCCCCAGCTATGGCTACACCTTC. Translating it yields CASSPQGDRTRPSYGYTF.

The chain has TRBV18 and TRBJ1-1; a possible D gene is TRBD1 (5 bases). V shed 6 bases and J shed 5 bases, with 13 bases lying between them. Germline-derived CDR1 and CDR2 are KGHSH and LQKENI. The CDR3 sequence is 13 residues long. The CDR3 nucleotides are TGTGCCAGCTCGTACACGGGGGAAACTGAAGCTTTCTTT. This gives the protein CASSYTGETEAFF.

This clonotype was observed a handful of times. This sequence joins TRBV7-9 and TRBJ1-2; 8 bases match TRBD1. Looked up from germline, CDR1 is SEHNR and CDR2 is FQNEAQ (reference sequence). The V and J ends lost 6 bases and 5 bases, in that order; junction bases with no gene match: 8. The CDR3 covers 14 residues. CDR3 bases: TGTGCCAGCAGTTCTGACAGGGGTTATTATGGCTACACCTTC. Its translation is CASSSDRGYYGYTF.

This clonotype was seen a handful of times. The chain uses TRBV7-9 and TRBJ1-3; D call uncertain. The CDR3 runs 12 residues. V was trimmed by 6 bases and J by 4 bases, leaving 7 bases between them. Per the germline V gene, CDR1 is SEHNR and CDR2 is FQNEAQ (reference sequence). For the CDR3, the DNA is TGTGCCAGCAGAGATTTAGGAAACACCATATATTTT. This sequence encodes CASRDLGNTIYF.

This clonotype was found a few times. The CDR3 sequence is CASSLGGGSPDTQYF. CDR3 DNA sequence: TGTGCCAGCAGTTTGGGCGGGGGATCTCCAGATACGCAGTATTTT. The chain is built from TRBV27 and TRBJ2-3, with 7 bases that match TRBD2. CDR1 MNHEY and CDR2 SMNVEV come from the germline V gene (reference sequence). V lost 3 bases, J lost 4 bases, and 7 bases stayed unmatched. The CDR3 covers 15 residues.

This clonotype has just a few counts. The genes are TRBV7-3 and TRBJ2-2; D is perhaps TRBD1 or TRBD2 (5 bases each). V lost 5 bases and J 1 base, leaving 8 bases between the germline ends. This CDR3 region has 14 residues. CDR1 is SGHTA, CDR2 FQGTGA, per germline. The CDR3 DNA reads TGTGCCAGCAGCGTGGGGGAGAACACCGGGGAGCTGTTTTTT. Its protein is CASSVGENTGELFF.

The J gene is TRBJ1-1, the V gene TRBV7-9, with 11 bases lining up with TRBD1. The CDR3 totals 18 residues. J gave up 4 bases and V 5 bases, and 15 bases lay outside the gene matches. Germline V CDR1 and CDR2: SEHNR, FQNEAQ (reference sequence). CDR3 region: CASSDRGQGAFPGTEAFF. CDR3 coding DNA: TGTGCCAGCAGCGACCGTGGACAGGGGGCTTTCCCGGGCACTGAAGCTTTCTTT. Using reference TRBV7-9 and TRBJ1-1 for the parts outside the CDR3, the full variable domain is DTGVSQNPRHKITKRGQNVTFRCDPISEHNRLYWYRQTLGQGPEFLTYFQNEAQLEKSRLLSDRFSAERPKGSFSTLEIQRTEQGDSAMYLCASSDRGQGAFPGTEAFFGQGTRLTVV.

DNA for the CDR3: TGTGCCAGCAGCTTTACTGGTAACTCCTACGAGCAGTACTTC. Its protein is CASSFTGNSYEQYF. This sequence joins TRBV12-3 or TRBV12-4 and TRBJ2-7; D is ambiguous. Trimming stripped 6 bases from V and 0 bases from J, with 12 bases between. CDR3 size: 14 residues.

This clonotype has more than one count but fewer than ten. The chain recombines TRBV6-5 with TRBJ2-5, with 10 bases that match TRBD2. This CDR3 is 15 amino acids long. Germline assignment: CDR1 MNHEY and CDR2 SVGAGI. Trimming removed 5 bases from V and 2 bases from J; junction bases left unmatched: 5. The CDR3 protein is CASSPHSGGQETQYF. CDR3 nucleotides: TGTGCCAGCAGTCCACATAGCGGGGGGCAAGAGACCCAGTACTTC.

This clonotype was counted only a few times. The chain recombines TRBV4-1 with TRBJ2-3; 7 bases fit TRBD1. V was pared by 0 bases and J by 5 bases, with 5 bases of the junction left unmatched. This CDR3 is 15 amino acids long. Per germline, CDR1 MGHRA and CDR2 YSYEKL. The CDR3 sequence is CASSQETGVLDTQYF. The DNA of the CDR3 is TGCGCCAGCAGCCAAGAAACAGGGGTTTTAGATACGCAGTATTTT.